This is a list of T cell receptor beta chains from one sample in a study of cytomegalovirus exposure and HLA in healthy donors. The data were produced by immunoSEQ multiplex PCR, yet TCRdb's version contains in-frame clones alone and is incomplete. This table holds 130,000 or so clones. Sequencing was done on a sample of PBMCs. The receptors derive from a woman aged 60-70 years in good health and CMV-seronegative. CDR3s include the opening cysteine and the closing phenylalanine or tryptophan. A D gene is named only where the DNA matches it firmly.

>NA|TRBJ2-7|TRBV19
CASSRDRQVRSDEQYF
TGTGCCAGTAGTAGGGACCGACAGGTACGAAGTGACGAGCAGTACTTC
>TRBD2|TRBJ2-6|TRBV7-2
CASSFLSGGTSGANVLTF
TGTGCCAGCAGCTTCCTTAGCGGGGGAACCTCTGGGGCCAACGTCCTGACTTTC
>NA|TRBJ2-2|TRBV27
CASSLNFGTGELFF
TGTGCCAGCAGTTTAAATTTCGGCACCGGGGAGCTGTTTTTT
>NA|TRBJ1-5|TRBV28
CASSPTTGKQPQHF
TGTGCCAGCAGCCCTACTACAGGGAAACAGCCCCAGCATTTT
>NA|TRBJ1-1|TRBV7-2
CASSLVLGGGTEAFF
TGTGCCAGCAGCTTAGTCCTAGGGGGTGGCACTGAAGCTTTCTTT
>TRBD1|TRBJ2-3|TRBV5-1
CASAGTASGDTQYF
TGCGCCAGTGCCGGGACAGCCTCGGGAGATACGCAGTATTTT
>NA|TRBJ1-3|TRBV6-1
CASSVGRETGNTIYF
TGTGCCAGCAGTGTAGGCAGGGAAACTGGAAACACCATATATTTT
>NA|TRBJ1-2|TRBV6-6
CASSRDGDHNYGYTF
TGTGCCAGCAGCCGCGACGGGGATCATAACTATGGCTACACCTTC
>TRBD1|TRBJ2-5|TRBV27
CASSSRDRGKETQYF
TGTGCCAGCAGTTCCCGGGACAGGGGTAAAGAGACCCAGTACTTC
>NA|TRBJ2-7|TRBV27
CASSLSGQPTLVSYEQYF
TGTGCCAGCAGTTTAAGCGGACAGCCAACCTTAGTCTCCTACGAGCAGTACTTC
>TRBD2|TRBJ2-1|TRBV7-3
CASTNTGTRSYNEQFF
TGTGCCAGCACCAACACCGGGACTAGATCCTACAATGAGCAGTTCTTC
>TRBD1|TRBJ1-5|TRBV28
CASSLPGGGIGNQPQHF
TGTGCCAGCAGTTTACCAGGGGGAGGAATTGGCAATCAGCCCCAGCATTTT
>TRBD1|TRBJ1-4|TRBV28
CASSPPGTGLATNEKLFF
TGTGCCAGCAGTCCACCCGGGACAGGACTTGCAACTAATGAAAAACTGTTTTTT
>NA|TRBJ1-2|TRBV6-1
CASSASQVYGHTF
TGTGCCAGCAGTGCTTCCCAGGTCTATGGCCACACCTTC
>NA|TRBJ1-4|TRBV9
CASSDGTNEKLFF
TGTGCCAGCAGCGACGGAACTAATGAAAAACTGTTTTTT